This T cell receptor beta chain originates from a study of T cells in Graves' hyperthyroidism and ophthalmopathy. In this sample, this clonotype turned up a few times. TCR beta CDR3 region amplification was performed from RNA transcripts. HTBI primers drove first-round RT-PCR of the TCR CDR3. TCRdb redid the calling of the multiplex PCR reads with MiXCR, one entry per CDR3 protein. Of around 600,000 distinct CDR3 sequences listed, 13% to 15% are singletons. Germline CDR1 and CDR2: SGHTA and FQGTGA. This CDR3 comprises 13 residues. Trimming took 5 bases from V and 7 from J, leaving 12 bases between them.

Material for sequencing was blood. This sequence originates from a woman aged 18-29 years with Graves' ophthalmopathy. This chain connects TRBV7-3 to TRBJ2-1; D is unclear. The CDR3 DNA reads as TGTGCCAGCAGCCCCCCCGAGGTGAATGAGCAGTTCTTC. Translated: CASSPPEVNEQFF.